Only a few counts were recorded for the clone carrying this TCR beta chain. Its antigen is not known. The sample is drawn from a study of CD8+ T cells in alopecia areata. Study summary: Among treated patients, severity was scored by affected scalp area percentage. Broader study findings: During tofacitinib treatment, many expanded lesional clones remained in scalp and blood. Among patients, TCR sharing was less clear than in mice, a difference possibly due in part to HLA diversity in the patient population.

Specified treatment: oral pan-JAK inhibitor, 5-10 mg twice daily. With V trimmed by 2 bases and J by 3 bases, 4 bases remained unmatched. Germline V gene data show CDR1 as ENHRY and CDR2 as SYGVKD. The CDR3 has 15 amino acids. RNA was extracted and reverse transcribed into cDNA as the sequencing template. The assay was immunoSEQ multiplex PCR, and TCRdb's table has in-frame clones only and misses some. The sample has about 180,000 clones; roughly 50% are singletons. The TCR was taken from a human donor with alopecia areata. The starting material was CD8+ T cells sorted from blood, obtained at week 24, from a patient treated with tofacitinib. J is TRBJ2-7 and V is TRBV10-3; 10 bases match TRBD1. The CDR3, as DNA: TGTGCCATCAGTGAGACGGGACAGGGGATCTACGAGCAGTACTTC. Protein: CAISETGQGIYEQYF.